A single sample gave rise to the 30 T cell receptor beta chains below, sequenced in a study of shared clonotypes between healthy human individuals. Some clones are missing from TCRdb's copy, which holds only in-frame ones; the method was immunoSEQ multiplex PCR. The table lists some 2 million clones, 95% of them singletons. Sequenced material: naive CD4+ T cells sorted from blood. The sample's subset: CD45RA+ positively selected. Source of these receptors: a man aged 18 to 30 in good health.

V gene TRBV7-9 combines with J gene TRBJ1-2, with D possibly matching TRBD1 (6 bases). CDR1 SEHNR and CDR2 FQNEAQ come from the germline V gene (reference sequence). The ends were cut back, 3 bases at V and 8 bases at J, with 13 bases in the middle. This CDR3 is built from 13 residues. The CDR3 loop reads CASSFGQYDGYTF. Written as DNA, the CDR3 is TGTGCCAGCAGCTTCGGACAGTACGACGGCTACACCTTC.

This clone was picked up a small number of times. The chain employs TRBV27 and TRBJ1-5; perhaps TRBD1 as D (5 bases). Germline V CDR1 and CDR2: MNHEY, SMNVEV (reference sequence). This CDR3 contains 15 residues. Trimming shortened V by 4 bases and J by 6 bases, and 16 bases separated the two germline ends. CDR3 amino acids: CASSSTGLGAQPQHF. Here the CDR3 DNA reads TGTGCCAGCAGTTCCACGGGTCTCGGGGCTCAGCCCCAGCATTTT.

The chain has TRBV7-3 and TRBJ1-6, with a possible D match to TRBD1 (5 bases). Trimming took 2 bases from V and 4 from J, leaving 21 bases between them. This CDR3 spans 19 amino acids. The germline gives CDR1 SGHTA, CDR2 FQGTGA. Here the CDR3 reads CASSLYPSRRGGYNSPLHF. The CDR3 coding sequence is TGTGCCAGCAGCTTATATCCGTCCCGCCGGGGGGGATATAATTCACCCCTCCACTTT.

This chain connects TRBV6-1 to TRBJ1-6; maybe TRBD1 (5 bases). Per the germline V gene, CDR1 is MNHNS and CDR2 is SASEGT. The CDR3 consists of 15 residues. The germline V and J ends were trimmed by 4 bases and 1 base, with 8 bases remaining between them. The CDR3 here is CASSGRESYNSPLHF. In nucleotides, the CDR3 is TGTGCCAGCAGTGGCAGGGAGTCCTATAATTCACCCCTCCACTTT.

The rearrangement uses TRBV19 and TRBJ2-2; 7 bases match TRBD1. Germline V CDR1 and CDR2: LNHDA, SQIVND (reference sequence). Trimming took 1 base from V and 4 from J; bases not matched to a gene: 9. This CDR3 spans 17 amino acids. The CDR3 protein is CASSIVKGAVVTGELFF. DNA of the CDR3: TGTGCCAGTAGTATAGTAAAGGGGGCGGTTGTCACCGGGGAGCTGTTTTTT.

V and J are TRBV5-1 and TRBJ1-1; 7 bases agree with TRBD1. V shed 4 bases, J shed 7 bases, and the junction held 13 bases outside the gene matches. The CDR3 is 15 amino acids. Looked up from germline, CDR1 is SGHRS and CDR2 is YFSETQ. DNA for the CDR3: TGCGCCAGCAGCCCGGGGGACAGAGCGCGACATGAAGCTTTCTTT. Its translation: CASSPGDRARHEAFF.

This sequence joins TRBV30 and TRBJ2-7; D is unclear. Germline lookup yields CDR1 GTSNPN and CDR2 SVGIG (reference sequence). CDR3 length equals 11 residues. V dropped 8 bases and J dropped 1 base, with 9 bases sitting between them. CDR3 DNA: TGTGCCGTTCTGTCTTCCTACGAGCAGTACTTC. Translation: CAVLSSYEQYF.

The chain uses TRBV5-4 and TRBJ2-5; 10 positions match TRBD2. V lost 6 bases, J lost 5 bases, and 7 bases stayed unmatched. Germline-derived CDR1 and CDR2 are SGHNT and YYREEE (reference sequence). There are 14 residues in the CDR3. The CDR3 spells CASINSGGSETQYF. The CDR3, as DNA: TGTGCCAGCATCAATAGCGGGGGGAGCGAGACCCAGTACTTC.

V is TRBV19 and J is TRBJ1-2; D unclear. The CDR3 length is 15 residues. Trimming removed 3 bases at V and 1 base at J, with 12 bases between. The germline CDR1 and CDR2 sequences are LNHDA and SQIVND (reference sequence). The CDR3 spells CASSISRAHNYGYTF. DNA for the CDR3: TGTGCCAGTAGTATCAGTAGGGCGCATAACTATGGCTACACCTTC.

The V and J genes are TRBV5-4 and TRBJ1-2; D is uncertain. This CDR3 has 15 amino acids. In germline, CDR1 is SGHNT, CDR2 YYREEE (reference sequence). Trimming took 0 bases from V and 4 from J, leaving 13 bases between them. The CDR3 bases are TGTGCCAGCAGCTTGGCTTCATTGGGTCCCTATGGCTACACCTTC. It is translated as CASSLASLGPYGYTF.

The rearrangement links TRBV30 to TRBJ2-4; D is undetermined. The CDR3 totals 12 residues. From germline, CDR1 is GTSNPN and CDR2 SVGIG (reference sequence). The CDR3 loop is CGLSLAKNIQYF. In DNA form, the CDR3 reads TGTGGACTCAGCCTAGCCAAAAACATTCAGTACTTC. Using reference TRBV30 and TRBJ2-4 for the parts outside the CDR3, the full variable domain is SQTIHQWPATLVQPVGSPLSLECTVEGTSNPNLYWYRQAAGRGLQLLFYSVGIGQISSEVPQNLSASRPQDRQFILSSKKLLLSDSGFYLCGLSLAKNIQYFGAGTRLSVL.

The chain links TRBV5-6 to TRBJ1-1; 9 bases map to TRBD1. The CDR3 loop spans 14 amino acids. The germline V gene encodes CDR1 SGHDT and CDR2 YYEEEE. V lost 2 bases to trimming and J lost 5 bases; unmatched junction nucleotides: 4. CDR3 sequence: CASSFGTGKTEAFF. The CDR3 DNA reads TGTGCCAGCAGCTTTGGGACAGGGAAAACTGAAGCTTTCTTT.

The chain couples TRBV7-2 to TRBJ2-7; D perhaps matches TRBD2 (6 bases). The V end was cut by 1 base, the J end by 7 bases, with 17 bases between. CDR1 and CDR2 from the germline V gene are SGHTA and FQGNSA. CDR3 length: 15 residues. The CDR3 nucleotides read TGTGCCAGCAGCTTAGATTACGTGGCAGGGAGGGAGCAGTACTTC. Protein: CASSLDYVAGREQYF.

The genes are TRBV6-1 and TRBJ2-3, with 11 bases matching TRBD1. V gave up 4 bases and J gave up 6 bases; unmatched junction bases: 6. The CDR3 extends over 15 amino acids. Germline V CDR1 and CDR2: MNHNS, SASEGT. The CDR3 coding sequence is TGTGCCAGCAGTGGGACAGGGGGCCAAGCCGATACGCAGTATTTT. Translation: CASSGTGGQADTQYF.

The table lists this clone with many counts. The gene calls are TRBV11-2 and TRBJ2-2; perhaps TRBD1 as D (5 bases). The CDR3 totals 15 residues. Germline V lookup: CDR1 SGHAT, CDR2 FQNNGV. Trimming stripped 1 base from V and 0 bases from J, with 6 bases between. The CDR3 DNA reads as TGTGCCAGCAGCTTAGGCAGGGCGAACACCGGGGAGCTGTTTTTT. Translation: CASSLGRANTGELFF.

The chain has TRBV2 and TRBJ2-5; D might be TRBD1 or TRBD2, each matching 6 bases. Per the germline V gene, CDR1 is SNHLY and CDR2 is FYNNEI. Trimming cost V 3 bases and J 3 bases, with 17 bases left between them. The CDR3 loop spans 16 amino acids. The CDR3 here is CASSDLSWGAKETQYF. The DNA of the CDR3 is TGTGCCAGCAGTGATCTAAGTTGGGGGGCTAAAGAGACCCAGTACTTC.

The genes are TRBV6-6 and TRBJ1-2; TRBD1 agrees at 11 bases. Germline-derived CDR1 and CDR2 are MNHNY and SVGAGI (reference sequence). The CDR3 consists of 15 residues. After removal of 6 bases from V and 6 bases from J, the junction contained 9 bases not matched to a gene. This CDR3 is CASSAGQGVGDGYTF. The CDR3 nucleotides read TGTGCCAGCAGCGCGGGACAGGGGGTTGGTGATGGCTACACCTTC.

This chain uses TRBV19 with TRBJ1-2; D is ambiguous. Trimming pared 0 bases from V and 8 bases from J, leaving 28 bases between. Germline V CDR1 and CDR2: LNHDA, SQIVND (reference sequence). There are 19 residues in the CDR3. The CDR3: CASSIDPPKALRLGEGYTF. In nucleotides, the CDR3 is TGTGCCAGTAGTATAGATCCCCCGAAGGCCTTACGACTTGGGGAGGGCTACACCTTC.

CDR3: CASSEAATSGGRYF. The DNA of the CDR3 is TGTGCCAGCAGTGAAGCAGCGACTAGCGGGGGACGGTACTTC. The rearrangement joins TRBV2 to TRBJ2-5, with 12 bases fitting TRBD2. The CDR3 has 14 residues. Germline lookup yields CDR1 SNHLY and CDR2 FYNNEI. V dropped 0 bases and J dropped 13; count of bases not matched to a gene: 6.

J is TRBJ1-5 and V is TRBV7-8; D is uncertain. The CDR3 is 16 amino acids. Per germline, CDR1 SGHVS and CDR2 FQNEAQ. The V end lost 3 bases, the J end lost 2 bases, and 14 bases lay between the germline ends. CDR3 in DNA: TGTGCCAGCAGCTTGAGTGGAGGTAAAGGCAATCAGCCCCAGCATTTT. As protein: CASSLSGGKGNQPQHF. The whole variable domain, remainder taken from reference TRBV7-8 and TRBJ1-5, is GAGVSQSPRYKVAKRGQDVALRCDPISGHVSLFWYQQALGQGPEFLTYFQNEAQLDKSGLPSDRFFAERPEGSVSTLKIQRTQQEDSAVYLCASSLSGGKGNQPQHFGDGTRLSIL.

This sequence joins TRBV5-7 and TRBJ2-7, with D possibly TRBD2 on 5 matching bases. TRBV5-7 belongs to the ORF category, with a function that is uncertain. The CDR3 totals 14 residues. Trimming removed 2 bases from V and 2 bases from J, with 11 bases in between. The CDR3 DNA is TGTGCCAGCAGCTTCTCCCCGGGGACCTACGAGCAGTACTTC. Translated, it gives CASSFSPGTYEQYF.

A single count supports this clone. J is TRBJ2-1 and V is TRBV6-5, with 9 bases aligning to TRBD2. The germline V gene encodes CDR1 MNHEY and CDR2 SVGAGI. This CDR3 is 15 amino acids long. The J segment lost 7 bases and the V segment lost 4 bases, leaving 8 bases of the junction unmatched. CDR3 nucleotides: TGTGCCAGCAGTTTTAGCGGGGGAAGTGGGAATGAGCAGTTCTTC. Amino acids: CASSFSGGSGNEQFF.

DNA of the CDR3: TGTGCCTGGAGTATGCCCCAATTTAAGTCTAGCTCCTATAATTCACCCCTCCACTTT. This translates into CAWSMPQFKSSSYNSPLHF. The V and J genes are TRBV30 and TRBJ1-6, with D unresolved. Between the trimmed V and J ends, which lost 2 bases and 0 bases, there was a span of 20 bases. The CDR3 spans 19 residues. Germline V lookup: CDR1 GTSNPN, CDR2 SVGIG (reference sequence).

Points on this clone: The sample has other DNA sequences that encode this CDR3 too. The gene calls are TRBV5-6 and TRBJ1-6; possibly TRBD1 for D (5 bases). In germline, CDR1 is SGHDT, CDR2 YYEEEE. With 0 bases removed from V and 5 bases from J, the gap between germline ends came to 12 bases. The CDR3 totals 16 residues. DNA for the CDR3: TGTGCCAGCAGCTTGGCGGGGGGTTTGAATAATTCACCCCTCCACTTT. Protein sequence: CASSLAGGLNNSPLHF.

This chain uses TRBV25-1 with TRBJ1-6; 8 bases map to TRBD1. Germline V gives CDR1 MGHDK, CDR2 SYGVNS. The trim removed 1 base at V and 2 bases at J, leaving 1 base unmatched. The CDR3 runs 16 residues. The chain's CDR3 is CASSEFRGPYNSPLHF. The CDR3 nucleotides are TGTGCCAGCAGTGAATTCAGGGGGCCCTATAATTCACCCCTCCACTTT.

V usage is TRBV20-1 and J usage is TRBJ2-1; D remains ambiguous. This CDR3 is built from 11 residues. The germline CDR1 and CDR2 sequences are DFQATT and SNEGSKA (reference sequence). V lost 1 base to trimming and J lost 7 bases, with 5 bases between them. The chain's CDR3 is CSARGTNEQFF. Here the CDR3 DNA reads TGCAGTGCTAGAGGAACAAATGAGCAGTTCTTC.

The chain recombines TRBV4-1 with TRBJ1-3, with no clear D. Trimming stripped 2 bases from V and 0 bases from J, with 8 bases between. This CDR3 is built from 15 residues. Looked up from germline, CDR1 is MGHRA and CDR2 is YSYEKL. The DNA of the CDR3 is TGCGCCAGCAGCCAAACCATCCTCTCTGGAAACACCATATATTTT. It specifies CASSQTILSGNTIYF.

The rearrangement links TRBV11-2 to TRBJ1-1; no definite D call. Germline V gene sequence: CDR1 SGHAT, CDR2 FQNNGV. Trimming removed 3 bases at V and 10 bases at J, with 9 bases between. The CDR3 consists of 11 residues. The CDR3, as DNA: TGTGCCAGCAGCTTCAGCCGAGGAGCTTTCTTT. Amino acid sequence: CASSFSRGAFF.

The chain employs TRBV11-2 and TRBJ2-1; TRBD1 or TRBD2 may be the D gene (5 bases each). Between the trimmed V and J ends, which lost 1 base and 11 bases, there was a span of 12 bases. The germline V gene encodes CDR1 SGHAT and CDR2 FQNNGV. The CDR3 is made up of 13 amino acids. CDR3 region: CASSLGAVGQQFF. The DNA for the CDR3 is TGTGCCAGCAGCTTAGGGGCTGTGGGACAGCAGTTCTTC.

The gene calls are TRBV14 and TRBJ2-2; D gene uncertain. CDR3 size: 14 residues. CDR1 and CDR2 (germline): SGHDN, FVKESK. Trimming stripped 4 bases from V and 4 bases from J, with 10 bases between. In DNA form, the CDR3 reads TGTGCCAGCAGCCTAATAAGGAGCACCGGGGAGCTGTTTTTT. Its translation is CASSLIRSTGELFF.